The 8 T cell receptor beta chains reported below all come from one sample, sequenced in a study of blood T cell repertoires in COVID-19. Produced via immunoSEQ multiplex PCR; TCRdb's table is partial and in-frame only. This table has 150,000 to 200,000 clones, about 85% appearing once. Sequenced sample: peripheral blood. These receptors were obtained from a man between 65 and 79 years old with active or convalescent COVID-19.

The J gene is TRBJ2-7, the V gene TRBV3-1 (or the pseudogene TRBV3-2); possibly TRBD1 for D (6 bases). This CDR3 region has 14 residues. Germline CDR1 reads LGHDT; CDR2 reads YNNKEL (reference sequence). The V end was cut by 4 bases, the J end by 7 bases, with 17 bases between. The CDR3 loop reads CASSLRTAHGEQYF. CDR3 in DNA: TGTGCCAGCAGCCTCAGGACAGCTCATGGAGAGCAGTACTTC.

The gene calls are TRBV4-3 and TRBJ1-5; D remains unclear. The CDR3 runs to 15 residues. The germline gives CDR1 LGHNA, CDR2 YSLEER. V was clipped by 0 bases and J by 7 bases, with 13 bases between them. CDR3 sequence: CASSQESGKGQPQHF. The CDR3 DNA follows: TGCGCCAGCAGCCAAGAGTCGGGGAAGGGCCAGCCCCAGCATTTT.

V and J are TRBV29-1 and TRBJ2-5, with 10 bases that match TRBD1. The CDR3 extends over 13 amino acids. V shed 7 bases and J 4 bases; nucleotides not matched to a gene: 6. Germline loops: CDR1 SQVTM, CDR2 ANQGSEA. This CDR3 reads CSARQGALETQYF. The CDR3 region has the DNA TGCAGCGCCCGACAGGGGGCTTTAGAGACCCAGTACTTC.

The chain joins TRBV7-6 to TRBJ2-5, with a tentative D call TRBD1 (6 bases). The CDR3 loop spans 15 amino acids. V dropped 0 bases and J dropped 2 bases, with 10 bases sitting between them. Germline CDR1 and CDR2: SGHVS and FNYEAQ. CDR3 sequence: CASSLAGDTQETQYF. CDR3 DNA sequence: TGTGCCAGCAGCTTAGCCGGGGACACACAAGAGACCCAGTACTTC.

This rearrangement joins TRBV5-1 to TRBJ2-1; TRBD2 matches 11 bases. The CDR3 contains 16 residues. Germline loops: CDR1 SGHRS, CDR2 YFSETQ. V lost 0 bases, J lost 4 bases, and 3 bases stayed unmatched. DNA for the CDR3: TGCGCCAGCAGCTTGGGAGGGACTAGCGGTTACAATGAGCAGTTCTTC. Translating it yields CASSLGGTSGYNEQFF.

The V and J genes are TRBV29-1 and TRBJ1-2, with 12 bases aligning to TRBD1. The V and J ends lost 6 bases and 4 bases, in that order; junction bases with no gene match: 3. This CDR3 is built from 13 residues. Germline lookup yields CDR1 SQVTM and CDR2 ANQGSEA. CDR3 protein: CSVGGQGAYGYTF. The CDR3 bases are TGCAGCGTGGGGGGACAGGGGGCCTATGGCTACACCTTC.

CDR3 nucleotides: TGTGCCAGCGGCCAACTCGGGGGGAGCTCCTACAATGAGCAGTTCTTC. It encodes CASGQLGGSSYNEQFF. The V call is TRBV5-4, the J call TRBJ2-1; TRBD2 aligns across 7 bases. The V gene end was trimmed by 7 bases and the J gene end by 0 bases; junction bases not matched to a gene: 10. This CDR3 is built from 16 residues. Germline CDR1 reads SGHNT; CDR2 reads YYREEE (reference sequence).

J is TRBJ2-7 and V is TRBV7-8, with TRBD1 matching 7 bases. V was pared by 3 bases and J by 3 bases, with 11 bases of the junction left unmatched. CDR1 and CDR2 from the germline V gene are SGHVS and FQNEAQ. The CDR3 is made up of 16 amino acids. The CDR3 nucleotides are TGTGCCAGCAGCTTCTCTGAGGGGGCGGTCGGCTACGAGCAGTACTTC. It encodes CASSFSEGAVGYEQYF.